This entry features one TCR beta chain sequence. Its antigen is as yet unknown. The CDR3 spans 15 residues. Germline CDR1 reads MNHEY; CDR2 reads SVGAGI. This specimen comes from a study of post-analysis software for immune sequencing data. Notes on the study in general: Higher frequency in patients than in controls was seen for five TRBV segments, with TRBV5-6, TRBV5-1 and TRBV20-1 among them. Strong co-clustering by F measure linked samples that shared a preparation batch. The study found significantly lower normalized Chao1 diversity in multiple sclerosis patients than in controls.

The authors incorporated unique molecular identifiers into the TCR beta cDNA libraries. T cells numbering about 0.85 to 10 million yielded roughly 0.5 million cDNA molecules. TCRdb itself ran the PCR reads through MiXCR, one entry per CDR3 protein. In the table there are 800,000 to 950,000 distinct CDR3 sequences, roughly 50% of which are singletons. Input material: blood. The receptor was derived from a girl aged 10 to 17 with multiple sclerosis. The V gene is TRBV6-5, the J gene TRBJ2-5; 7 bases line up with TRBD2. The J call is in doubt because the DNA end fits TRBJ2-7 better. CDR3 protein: CASSYLGGEFYEQYF. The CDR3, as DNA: TGTGCCAGCAGTTACCTTGGGGGGGAATTTTACGAGCAGTACTTC.